Listed below are T cell receptor beta chains from one sample, sequenced in a study of T cell responses to AZD1222 COVID-19 vaccine. Here immunoSEQ multiplex PCR was the method, and the copy in TCRdb shows in-frame clones only, minus some. The table shows about 150,000 clones, with roughly 90% occurring only once. The sequencing used peripheral blood, collected on day 0 of AZD1222 vaccination. The receptors were gathered from an adult in good health. Both conserved end residues are part of each CDR3. Fields, in order: CDR3 DNA, CDR3 protein, V gene, J gene, clone size, D gene, CDR3 length. The D gene is left open where the match is weak. Size is stated for part of the rows, as once, few or many counts, or as a class when the clone is expanded.

CDR3 DNA: TGTGCCAGCAGCTTATGGCAGGGCCGAAAGGGAGGAACGGGCTACACCTTC
CDR3 protein: CASSLWQGRKGGTGYTF
V gene: TRBV7-2
J gene: TRBJ1-2
clone size: -
D gene: -
CDR3 length: 17

CDR3 DNA: TGTGCCAGTAGTAACGGGGCCAATCAGCCCCAGCATTTT
CDR3 protein: CASSNGANQPQHF
V gene: TRBV19
J gene: TRBJ1-5
clone size: -
D gene: -
CDR3 length: 13

CDR3 DNA: TGCGCCAGCAGCCCCGGATGGCGCACAGATACGCAGTATTTT
CDR3 protein: CASSPGWRTDTQYF
V gene: TRBV5-1
J gene: TRBJ2-3
clone size: -
D gene: -
CDR3 length: 14

CDR3 DNA: TGTGCCAGCAGCTTAGATCGGCGGGACAATGAGCAGTTCTTC
CDR3 protein: CASSLDRRDNEQFF
V gene: TRBV11-2
J gene: TRBJ2-1
clone size: -
D gene: -
CDR3 length: 14

CDR3 DNA: TGTGCCACCAGTCAGACAGGGTTAGGTCAGCCCCAGCATTTT
CDR3 protein: CATSQTGLGQPQHF
V gene: TRBV24-1
J gene: TRBJ1-5
clone size: -
D gene: TRBD1
CDR3 length: 14

CDR3 DNA: TGTGCCAGCAGTGACTCAAGGGCAGCCTCAGATACGCAGTATTTT
CDR3 protein: CASSDSRAASDTQYF
V gene: TRBV6-4
J gene: TRBJ2-3
clone size: many
D gene: -
CDR3 length: 15

CDR3 DNA: TGTGCCAGCAGCTTAAGCCTCGGACGCGAGCAGTACTTC
CDR3 protein: CASSLSLGREQYF
V gene: TRBV7-9
J gene: TRBJ2-7
clone size: -
D gene: -
CDR3 length: 13

CDR3 DNA: TGTGCCAGCAGCCCCGGGGCTGGGGCCAACGTCCTGACTTTC
CDR3 protein: CASSPGAGANVLTF
V gene: TRBV7-9
J gene: TRBJ2-6
clone size: few
D gene: -
CDR3 length: 14

CDR3 DNA: TGTGCCAGCAGTTCACCCCATGACAGTAAGGGTAGGCCCCAGCATTTT
CDR3 protein: CASSSPHDSKGRPQHF
V gene: TRBV28
J gene: TRBJ1-5
clone size: -
D gene: -
CDR3 length: 16

CDR3 DNA: TGTGCCAGCAGCTTAGTAGGCCAGGGGTCCTACGACAATGAGCAGTTCTTC
CDR3 protein: CASSLVGQGSYDNEQFF
V gene: TRBV7-2
J gene: TRBJ2-1
clone size: -
D gene: -
CDR3 length: 17